This TCR beta chain came from a study of blood T cells in healthy people across ages. This CDR3 has 18 residues. Germline V gene data show CDR1 as DFQATT and CDR2 as SNEGSKA (reference sequence). For the second PCR, which ran for 7 to 11 cycles, a sample-barcoded 5' primer and a J-beta primer mix were used. Each CDR3 protein is one row after TCRdb ran MiXCR on the 5' RACE reads. In the table there are some 1.1 million distinct CDR3 sequences, about two fifths of which are singletons. Material for sequencing was blood. This clonotype was sampled from a man younger than 30 in good health. The V gene is TRBV20-1, the J gene TRBJ2-5; 9 bases match TRBD1. With the DNA end fitting TRBJ2-7 better, the J assignment may be wrong. The CDR3: CSARDGGTGTYSSYEQYF. Here the CDR3 DNA reads TGCAGTGCTAGAGATGGCGGGACAGGGACTTATAGCTCCTACGAGCAGTACTTC.